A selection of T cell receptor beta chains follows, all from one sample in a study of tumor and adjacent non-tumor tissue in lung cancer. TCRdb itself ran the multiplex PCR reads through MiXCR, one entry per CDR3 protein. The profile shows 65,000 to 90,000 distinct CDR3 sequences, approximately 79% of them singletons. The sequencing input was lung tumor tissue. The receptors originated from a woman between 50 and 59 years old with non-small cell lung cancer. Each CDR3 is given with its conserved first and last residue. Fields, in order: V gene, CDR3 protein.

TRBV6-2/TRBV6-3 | CASSPDSSGANVLAF
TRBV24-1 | CATSDHGPADGGTQYF
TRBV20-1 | CSAIRDRVGEETQYF
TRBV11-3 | CASSLSGSASKDNEQFF
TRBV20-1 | CSDPSGVVNTEAFF
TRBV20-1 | CGARDSGKQGLNSEAFF
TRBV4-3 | CASSHTGNTGNTIYF
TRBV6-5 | CASRPPGPQETQYF
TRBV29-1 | CSLMTGSNTEAFF
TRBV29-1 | CSSLQGSGGYTF
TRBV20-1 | CSTPDRVTDTQYF
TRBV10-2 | CASSECRGGPGYTF
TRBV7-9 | CPSSLLPTRLSETQYF
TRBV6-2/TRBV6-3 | CASRSRDRGNSPIHF
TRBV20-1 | CSAPISGRAQEQFF
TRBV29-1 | CSMRWDTSYEQYF
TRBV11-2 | CGSSPSGCAQFF
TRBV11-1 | CASGEIGMDTQYF
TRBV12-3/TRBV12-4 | CVSSGASYEQFF
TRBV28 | CAGRPSSGGSNQPQHF
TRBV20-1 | CSVRDFRQGDYGQYF
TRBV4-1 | CTSSQGWASYDEQFF
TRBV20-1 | CSVAPEDRGPNSYEQYF
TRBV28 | CVSSWGEAGGDIQYF
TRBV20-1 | CIARGGARDTGELFF
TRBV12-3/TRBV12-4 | CASNFEESQYF
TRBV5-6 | CARSFSDRGLRSPLHF
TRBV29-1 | CCVETSRDTQYF
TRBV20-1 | CSARAAQTSSYNEQFF
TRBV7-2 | CASSLQRNYNEQLF
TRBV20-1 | CSAPRLAEPYEQYF
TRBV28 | CASSLCDSAVHEQFF
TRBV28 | CVSSFPAITYTQYF
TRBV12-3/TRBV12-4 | CVSSLAENQPQYF
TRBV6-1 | CASSDFQSTYSSQPQHF
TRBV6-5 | CASIARSPTGELFF
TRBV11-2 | CVSSFVGGRETQYF
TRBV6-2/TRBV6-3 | CATSQSPDPYNEQFF
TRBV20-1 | CSARDPGRSGETQYF
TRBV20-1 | CSAGPGQGSRNEQFF
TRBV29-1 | CSVDRSGQVGSTDTRYF
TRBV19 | CASFRGVRGSGYGYTF
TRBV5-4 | CSSSLATCGPYEQYF
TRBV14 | CASSFRASWANVLTF
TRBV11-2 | CARSFNVDIGELFF
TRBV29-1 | CSVVSGNEQLF
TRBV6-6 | CASSYLVGGSLGDVQFF
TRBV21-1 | CASSNHLLRDGADTQYF
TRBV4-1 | CARSQDRGQAYEQYF
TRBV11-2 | CASSLRTGGSTETQYF
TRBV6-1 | CASRETWCNQPQHF
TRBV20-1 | CSARKLSGGTDTQYF
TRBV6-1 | CTSSEAPGTVNSPLHF
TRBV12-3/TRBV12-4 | CASAPTERHGELFF
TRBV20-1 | CSASGRVKEQYF
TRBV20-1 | CSALPGQGLAYEQYF
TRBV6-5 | CASSYGFTQGETQYF
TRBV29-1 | CSVVEVETHYF
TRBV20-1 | CSDTGLAGVTYDEQFF
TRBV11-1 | CVSSFGLAGLKSTDAQYF